These T cell receptor beta chains were read from a single sample in a study of control samples from healthy donors and cancer patients. Repertoires were generated with immunoSEQ multiplex PCR, while TCRdb's copy carries only in-frame clones and drops some. Altogether over 75,000 clones are present, just under 85% being singletons, with the ten largest covering more than 15%. What was sequenced was blood. Every receptor here comes from a man aged 25 to 45 in good health. Both conserved end residues are trimmed from each CDR3. Expanded clones are given a class, and other clones once, few, many or no size at all.

v_call: TRBV2; clone_size: -; cdr3_aa: ASKASRYEQY
v_call: TRBV12-3/TRBV12-4; clone_size: -; cdr3_aa: ASGGPNEQF
v_call: TRBV5-3; clone_size: -; cdr3_aa: ARSLQGSDTQY
v_call: TRBV28; clone_size: -; cdr3_aa: ASTITDAGFNQPQH
v_call: TRBV6-5; clone_size: -; cdr3_aa: ASRDRESQPQH
v_call: TRBV30; clone_size: -; cdr3_aa: AWRGRGPAEAF
v_call: TRBV6-6; clone_size: -; cdr3_aa: ASSYFFGNQPQH
v_call: TRBV25-1; clone_size: -; cdr3_aa: AGSRSDWNSPLH
v_call: TRBV18; clone_size: -; cdr3_aa: ASQGSQDQPQH
v_call: TRBV7-2; clone_size: -; cdr3_aa: ASSSTGYEQF
v_call: TRBV11-2; clone_size: -; cdr3_aa: ASSSVRGGGEAF
v_call: TRBV14; clone_size: -; cdr3_aa: ASSRDVKSPLH
v_call: TRBV4-1; clone_size: -; cdr3_aa: ASSQDGVRGTEAF
v_call: TRBV19; clone_size: once; cdr3_aa: ASSRPGQTYEQY
v_call: TRBV7-8; clone_size: -; cdr3_aa: ASSLGTANNNSPLH
v_call: TRBV12-3/TRBV12-4; clone_size: -; cdr3_aa: ASSLGPGDEQF
v_call: TRBV5-4; clone_size: -; cdr3_aa: ASSLGGGHNEQF
v_call: TRBV6-5; clone_size: -; cdr3_aa: ASSQGGVNGYT
v_call: TRBV25-1; clone_size: -; cdr3_aa: ASSSPGPRVQETQY
v_call: TRBV29-1; clone_size: -; cdr3_aa: SVDGTGIYGYT
v_call: TRBV11-3; clone_size: -; cdr3_aa: ASSLRLAGYNEQF
v_call: TRBV30; clone_size: few; cdr3_aa: AWTVGSYNEQF
v_call: TRBV2; clone_size: -; cdr3_aa: ASTYGGGVGTEAF
v_call: TRBV18; clone_size: -; cdr3_aa: ASSPGSGTGQPQH
v_call: TRBV14; clone_size: -; cdr3_aa: ASSLYRVYEQF
v_call: TRBV12-5; clone_size: -; cdr3_aa: ASRGETQY
v_call: TRBV5-4; clone_size: -; cdr3_aa: ASSPRGSGANVLT
v_call: TRBV7-9; clone_size: -; cdr3_aa: ASRLGSLIGEQF
v_call: TRBV24-1; clone_size: many; cdr3_aa: ATSDPRTGGNQPQH
v_call: TRBV3-1/TRBV3-2; clone_size: -; cdr3_aa: ASSFGGSDSPLH
v_call: TRBV5-1; clone_size: -; cdr3_aa: ASSLAASYEQY
v_call: TRBV2; clone_size: -; cdr3_aa: ASTREPYNSPLH
v_call: TRBV5-6; clone_size: -; cdr3_aa: ASSLEQIVGYT
v_call: TRBV11-2; clone_size: -; cdr3_aa: ASSLQQGPSYEQY
v_call: TRBV6-2/TRBV6-3; clone_size: -; cdr3_aa: ASSYPPRGREEKLF
v_call: TRBV5-1; clone_size: -; cdr3_aa: ASSVTVKETQY
v_call: TRBV12-3/TRBV12-4; clone_size: -; cdr3_aa: ASSYLGAYTIY
v_call: TRBV6-5; clone_size: -; cdr3_aa: ASSFDGSYEQY
v_call: TRBV29-1; clone_size: -; cdr3_aa: SVAGSSGNTIY
v_call: TRBV28; clone_size: -; cdr3_aa: ASSTGTVNQPQH